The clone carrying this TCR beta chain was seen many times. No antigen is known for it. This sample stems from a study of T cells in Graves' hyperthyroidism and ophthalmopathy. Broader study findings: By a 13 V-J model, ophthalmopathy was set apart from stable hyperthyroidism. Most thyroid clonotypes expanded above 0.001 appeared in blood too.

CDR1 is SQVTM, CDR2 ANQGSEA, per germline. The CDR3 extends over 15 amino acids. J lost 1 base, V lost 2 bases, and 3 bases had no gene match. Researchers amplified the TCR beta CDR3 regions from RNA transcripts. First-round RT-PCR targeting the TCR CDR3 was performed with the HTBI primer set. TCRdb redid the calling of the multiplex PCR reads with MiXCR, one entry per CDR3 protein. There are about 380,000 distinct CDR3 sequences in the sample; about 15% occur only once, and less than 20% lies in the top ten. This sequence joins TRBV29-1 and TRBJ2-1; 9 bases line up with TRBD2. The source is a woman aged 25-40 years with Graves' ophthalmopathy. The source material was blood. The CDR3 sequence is CSVEPSGVSYNEQFF. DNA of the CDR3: TGCAGCGTTGAACCTAGCGGGGTTTCCTACAATGAGCAGTTCTTC.